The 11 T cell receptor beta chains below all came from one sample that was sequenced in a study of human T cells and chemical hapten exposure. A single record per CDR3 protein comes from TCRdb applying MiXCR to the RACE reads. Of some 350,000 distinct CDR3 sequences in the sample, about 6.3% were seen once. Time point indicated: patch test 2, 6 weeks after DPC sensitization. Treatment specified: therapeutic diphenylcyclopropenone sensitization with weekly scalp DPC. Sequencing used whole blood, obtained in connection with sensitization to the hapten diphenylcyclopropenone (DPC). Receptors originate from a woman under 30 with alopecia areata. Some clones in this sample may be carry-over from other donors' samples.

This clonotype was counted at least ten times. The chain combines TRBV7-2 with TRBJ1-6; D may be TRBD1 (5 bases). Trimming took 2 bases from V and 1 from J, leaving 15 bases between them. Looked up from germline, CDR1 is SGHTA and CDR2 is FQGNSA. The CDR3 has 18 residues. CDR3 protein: CASSLKQGPWSYNSPLHF. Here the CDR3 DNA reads TGTGCCAGCAGCTTAAAGCAGGGACCCTGGTCCTATAATTCACCCCTCCACTTT.

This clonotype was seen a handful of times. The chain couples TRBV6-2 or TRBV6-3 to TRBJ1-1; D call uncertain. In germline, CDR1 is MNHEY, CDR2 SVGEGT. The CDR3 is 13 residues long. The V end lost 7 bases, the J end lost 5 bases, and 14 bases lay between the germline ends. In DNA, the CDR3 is TGTGCCAGCACCCAGACTCCTACTACTGAAGCTTTCTTT. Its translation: CASTQTPTTEAFF.

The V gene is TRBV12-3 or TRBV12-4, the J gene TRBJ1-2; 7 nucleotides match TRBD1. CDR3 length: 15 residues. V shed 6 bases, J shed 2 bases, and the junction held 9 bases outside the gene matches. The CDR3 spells CASRKPGQRNYGYTF. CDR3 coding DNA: TGTGCCAGCAGAAAGCCGGGACAGCGAAACTATGGCTACACCTTC.

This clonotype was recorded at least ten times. As DNA, the CDR3 is TGCAGTGCTAGAAAGGGGGCGGCCGGCCAGCCCCAGCATTTT. It encodes CSARKGAAGQPQHF. The V and J genes are TRBV20-1 and TRBJ1-5; 7 bases align to TRBD1. V lost 2 bases, J lost 7 bases, and 8 bases stayed unmatched. From germline, CDR1 is DFQATT and CDR2 SNEGSKA (reference sequence). The CDR3 length is 14 residues.

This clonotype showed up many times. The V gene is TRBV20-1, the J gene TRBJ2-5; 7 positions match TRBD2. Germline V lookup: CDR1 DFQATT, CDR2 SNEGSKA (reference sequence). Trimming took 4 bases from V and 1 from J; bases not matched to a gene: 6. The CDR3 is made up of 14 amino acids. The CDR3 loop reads CSAISGGTQETQYF. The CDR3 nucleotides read TGCAGTGCTATATCCGGGGGGACCCAAGAGACCCAGTACTTC.

In DNA, the CDR3 is TGTGCCAGCAGCTTTACCCCAGGGGAGACCCAGTACTTC. Amino acid sequence: CASSFTPGETQYF. The rearrangement links TRBV5-5 to TRBJ2-5, with D perhaps TRBD1 (5 bases). The germline V gene encodes CDR1 SGHKS and CDR2 YYEKEE (reference sequence). Trimming pared 2 bases from V and 5 bases from J, leaving 10 bases between. This CDR3 has 13 residues. The full variable domain, in which reference TRBV5-5 and TRBJ2-5 provide the parts outside the CDR3, is DAGVTQSPTHLIKTRGQQVTLRCSPISGHKSVSWYQQVLGQGPQFIFQYYEKEERGRGNFPDRFSARQFPNYSSELNVNALLLGDSALYLCASSFTPGETQYFGPGTRLLVL.

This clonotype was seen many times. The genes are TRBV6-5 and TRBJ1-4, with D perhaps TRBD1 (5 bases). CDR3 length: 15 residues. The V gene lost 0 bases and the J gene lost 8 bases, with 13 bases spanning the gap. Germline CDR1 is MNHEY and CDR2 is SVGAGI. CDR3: CASSYSRVGDEKLFF. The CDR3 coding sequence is TGTGCCAGCAGTTACTCGCGTGTCGGGGACGAAAAACTGTTTTTT.

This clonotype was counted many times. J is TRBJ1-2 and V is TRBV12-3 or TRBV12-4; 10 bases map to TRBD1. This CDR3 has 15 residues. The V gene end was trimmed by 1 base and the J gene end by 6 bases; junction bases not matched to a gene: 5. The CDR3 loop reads CASSLDRDRGDGYTF. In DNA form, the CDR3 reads TGTGCCAGCAGTTTAGATCGGGACAGGGGCGATGGCTACACCTTC.

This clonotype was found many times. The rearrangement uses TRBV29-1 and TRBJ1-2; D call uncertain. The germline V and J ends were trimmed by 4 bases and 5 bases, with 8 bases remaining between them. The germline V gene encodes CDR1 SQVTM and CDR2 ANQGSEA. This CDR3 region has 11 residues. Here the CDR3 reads CSVGEQYGYTF. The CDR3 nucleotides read TGCAGCGTTGGGGAACAGTATGGCTACACCTTC.

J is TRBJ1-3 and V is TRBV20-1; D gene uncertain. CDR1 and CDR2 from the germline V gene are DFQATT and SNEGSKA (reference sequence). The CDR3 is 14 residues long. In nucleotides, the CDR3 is TGCAGCGCCTCTACTACCGGTTCTGGAAACACCATATATTTT. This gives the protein CSASTTGSGNTIYF.

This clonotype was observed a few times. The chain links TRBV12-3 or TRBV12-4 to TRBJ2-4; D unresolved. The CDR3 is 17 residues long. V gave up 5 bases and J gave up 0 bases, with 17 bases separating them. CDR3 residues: CASSLGRSPLAKNIQYF. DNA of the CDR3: TGTGCCAGCAGTCTGGGCCGTTCTCCATTAGCCAAAAACATTCAGTACTTC.